Listed here are 15 T cell receptor beta chains from one sample, sequenced in a study of identical twins. TCRdb re-derived calls from the 5' RACE reads in MiXCR, one entry per CDR3 protein. The table lists just over 450,000 distinct CDR3 sequences, 13% to 15% of them singletons. The same specimen was also included in a second study, on yellow fever vaccine responses in identical twins.

Material: CD4+ T cells sorted from blood. The receptor set was obtained from a woman younger than 35 in good health.

The chain links TRBV27 to TRBJ2-2, with D hard to call. V was trimmed by 2 bases and J by 5 bases, leaving 12 bases between them. CDR1 is MNHEY, CDR2 SMNVEV, per germline (reference sequence). CDR3 length: 15 residues. The CDR3 is CASSLRASLTGELFF. The CDR3 coding sequence is TGTGCCAGCAGTTTACGGGCTAGTTTAACCGGGGAGCTGTTTTTT.

This clonotype turned up a few times. The rearrangement joins TRBV5-1 to TRBJ2-4; perhaps D is TRBD1 or TRBD2 (5 bases each). This CDR3 region has 14 residues. With 1 base removed from V and 8 bases from J, the gap between germline ends came to 13 bases. The germline V gene encodes CDR1 SGHRS and CDR2 YFSETQ. CDR3 bases: TGCGCCAGCAGCTTGATGGGCAGAGGGGACATTCAGTACTTC. Residues: CASSLMGRGDIQYF.

This clonotype has a handful of counts. This rearrangement joins TRBV27 to TRBJ2-1; 10 bases line up with TRBD1. V lost 6 bases and J lost 5; bases outside the gene matches: 7. Looked up from germline, CDR1 is MNHEY and CDR2 is SMNVEV (reference sequence). CDR3 size: 15 residues. The CDR3 is CASRTGTGVNNEQFF. For the CDR3, the DNA is TGTGCCAGCAGGACCGGGACAGGGGTCAACAATGAGCAGTTCTTC.

The chain carries TRBV10-3 and TRBJ2-2; D tentatively reads TRBD1 or TRBD2 (6 bases each). The length of the CDR3 is 15 residues. Per the germline V gene, CDR1 is ENHRY and CDR2 is SYGVKD. The germline V and J ends were trimmed by 7 bases and 0 bases, with 12 bases remaining between them. Here the CDR3 reads CAITGGGSNTGELFF. The DNA for the CDR3 is TGTGCCATCACCGGAGGGGGTTCGAACACCGGGGAGCTGTTTTTT.

The V call is TRBV6-2 or TRBV6-3, the J call TRBJ1-2, with no clear D. Per the germline V gene, CDR1 is MNHEY and CDR2 is SVGEGT. The CDR3 totals 16 residues. Trimming stripped 4 bases from V and 6 bases from J, with 21 bases between. The chain's CDR3 is CASSLGRLIELHGYTF. Here the CDR3 DNA reads TGTGCCAGCAGTTTAGGGCGGCTAATTGAACTTCATGGCTACACCTTC.

The table lists this clonotype with a few counts. The chain couples TRBV20-1 to TRBJ2-1; TRBD2 matches 8 bases. This CDR3 is built from 16 residues. Looked up from germline, CDR1 is DFQATT and CDR2 is SNEGSKA (reference sequence). The V gene end was trimmed by 1 base and the J gene end by 4 bases; junction bases not matched to a gene: 9. CDR3 loop: CSARVRGASGYNEQFF. DNA of the CDR3: TGCAGTGCTAGAGTCAGGGGTGCTAGCGGGTACAATGAGCAGTTCTTC.

This clonotype was seen more than once but under ten times. The genes are TRBV7-9 and TRBJ2-5; 9 bases align to TRBD1. This CDR3 spans 15 amino acids. Trimming cost V 5 bases and J 1 base; bases outside gene matches: 5. Germline V CDR1 and CDR2: SEHNR, FQNEAQ (reference sequence). The CDR3 region is CASSIRDRVQETQYF. The CDR3 DNA is TGTGCCAGCAGCATCCGGGACAGGGTCCAAGAGACCCAGTACTTC.

The chain uses TRBV12-3 or TRBV12-4 and TRBJ2-5, with 7 positions matching TRBD2. V shed 8 bases, J shed 3 bases, and the junction held 0 bases outside the gene matches. CDR3 length: 11 amino acids. CDR3 sequence: CASGGEETQYF. The CDR3 region has the DNA TGTGCCAGCGGGGGGGAAGAGACCCAGTACTTC.

This clonotype showed up just a few times. The rearrangement uses TRBV6-6 and TRBJ1-6; 8 bases align to TRBD1. The CDR3 consists of 13 residues. V was clipped by 4 bases and J by 10 bases; unmatched bases: 3. CDR1 is MNHNY, CDR2 SVGAGI, per germline (reference sequence). The CDR3 here is CASSSGTGSPLHF. CDR3 DNA sequence: TGTGCCAGCAGTTCGGGGACAGGATCACCCCTCCACTTT.

The chain is built from TRBV5-1 and TRBJ2-5, with D perhaps TRBD1 (5 bases). Germline V gives CDR1 SGHRS, CDR2 YFSETQ. The CDR3 spans 14 residues. The ends were cut back, 0 bases at V and 3 bases at J, with 9 bases in the middle. CDR3 sequence reads: CASSLGTGKETQYF. The CDR3 DNA follows: TGCGCCAGCAGCTTGGGCACAGGAAAAGAGACCCAGTACTTC.

The rearrangement joins TRBV6-1 to TRBJ2-1, with D perhaps TRBD1 (6 bases). The CDR3 runs to 15 residues. CDR1 is MNHNS and CDR2 is SASEGT in the germline V gene. Trimming shortened V by 7 bases and J by 6 bases, and 19 bases separated the two germline ends. The CDR3 here is CASIMGAQGANEQFF. For the CDR3, the DNA is TGTGCCAGCATCATGGGGGCTCAGGGAGCCAATGAGCAGTTCTTC.

V and J are TRBV6-1 and TRBJ2-3; tentatively, D is TRBD2 (6 bases). V dropped 3 bases and J dropped 0 bases, with 7 bases sitting between them. Germline CDR1 is MNHNS and CDR2 is SASEGT. The CDR3 length is 14 residues. The CDR3 protein is CASSEGGSTDTQYF. DNA of the CDR3: TGTGCCAGCAGTGAGGGAGGTAGCACAGATACGCAGTATTTT.

In its sample, this clonotype was seen many times. The J gene is TRBJ1-2, the V gene TRBV7-9; D unclear. CDR1 is SEHNR, CDR2 FQNEAQ, per germline (reference sequence). CDR3 length: 12 amino acids. The V and J ends lost 5 bases and 8 bases respectively, with 12 bases between them. Here the CDR3 reads CASSADLGGYTF. CDR3 DNA sequence: TGTGCCAGCAGCGCGGACCTTGGGGGCTACACCTTC.

This clonotype has only a few counts. The gene calls are TRBV9 and TRBJ2-2; D unresolved. From germline, CDR1 is SGDLS and CDR2 YYNGEE. The CDR3 sequence is 13 residues long. The V and J ends lost 0 bases and 7 bases respectively, with 7 bases between them. The chain's CDR3 is CASSVDYIGELFF. The CDR3 DNA reads as TGTGCCAGCAGCGTAGATTATATCGGGGAGCTGTTTTTT.

This chain connects TRBV27 to TRBJ1-6, with D possibly matching TRBD1 (5 bases). CDR3 size: 18 residues. Germline CDR1 is MNHEY and CDR2 is SMNVEV (reference sequence). The V and J ends lost 0 bases and 0 bases respectively, with 12 bases between them. The CDR3 DNA reads TGTGCCAGCAGTTTATCTATGGGGGGGACCTCCTATAATTCACCCCTCCACTTT. Residues: CASSLSMGGTSYNSPLHF.